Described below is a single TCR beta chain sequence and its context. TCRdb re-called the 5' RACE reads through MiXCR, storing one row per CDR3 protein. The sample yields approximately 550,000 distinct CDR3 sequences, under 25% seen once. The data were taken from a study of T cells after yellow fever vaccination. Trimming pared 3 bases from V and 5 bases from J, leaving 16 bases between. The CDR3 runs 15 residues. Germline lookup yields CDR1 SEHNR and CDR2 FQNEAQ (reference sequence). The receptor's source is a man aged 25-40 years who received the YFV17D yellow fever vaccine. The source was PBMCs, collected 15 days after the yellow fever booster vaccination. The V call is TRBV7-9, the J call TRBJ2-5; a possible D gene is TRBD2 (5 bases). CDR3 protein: CASSFLGGSGETQYF. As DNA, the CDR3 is TGTGCCAGCAGCTTTCTCGGAGGCTCGGGCGAGACCCAGTACTTC.